This T cell receptor (beta chain) emerged from a study of cytomegalovirus exposure and HLA in healthy donors. This CDR3 has 16 amino acids. V dropped 3 bases and J dropped 2; count of bases not matched to a gene: 9. Germline V lookup: CDR1 SGHAT, CDR2 FQNNGV. 13 Jbeta primers and 60 Vbeta primers were used for the PCR. Here immunoSEQ multiplex PCR was the method, and the copy in TCRdb shows in-frame clones only, minus some. Among 210,000 or so clones listed, roughly 90% were seen once. At sampling all donors were nominally healthy, likely with unrecorded immune exposures. Notes on this clone: Its specificity is unknown.

Overall study results and limits: Being indistinguishable, some V segments were excluded, TRBV6-2 and TRBV6-3 among them. In an earlier analysis, in 540 or so donors, most V segments appeared productive either ~90% or ~30% of the time.

This TCR was recovered from a woman aged 18-30 years in good health and CMV-seronegative. Sequencing was done on a sample of PBMCs. The genes are TRBV11-2 and TRBJ2-7; 8 bases line up with TRBD2. The CDR3 sequence: CASSFWYGGGPYEQYF. The CDR3 DNA reads as TGTGCCAGCAGCTTCTGGTACGGGGGGGGCCCCTACGAGCAGTACTTC.